This T cell receptor beta chain was captured in a study of human T cells and chemical hapten exposure. About the research overall: Patients additionally received therapeutic doses of diphenylcyclopropenone on the scalp once a week, and this continued throughout the approximately 26-week study.

Time point described: patch test 1, 2 weeks after DPC sensitization. Treatment of the sample: therapeutic diphenylcyclopropenone sensitization with weekly scalp DPC. In every case, blood was obtained before the patch test was applied. MiXCR, applied by TCRdb to the RACE reads, yields one record per CDR3 protein. Here the sample spans 90,000 to 120,000 distinct CDR3 sequences, around 10% being singletons. The source was whole blood, collected in connection with sensitization to the hapten diphenylcyclopropenone (DPC). The sequence was collected from a woman aged 40 to 50 with alopecia areata. Some clones in this sample may be carry-over from other donors' samples.

The CDR3 region is CSAPSWAKSSYEQYF. DNA for the CDR3: TGCAGTGCCCCCAGCTGGGCCAAGAGCTCCTACGAGCAGTACTTC. J is TRBJ2-7 and V is TRBV20-1; D not certain. Trimming took 6 bases from V and 0 from J, leaving 18 bases between them. This CDR3 spans 15 amino acids. Germline CDR1 reads DFQATT; CDR2 reads SNEGSKA (reference sequence).